This T cell receptor beta chain was retrieved from a study of blood T cell repertoires in COVID-19. Generated by immunoSEQ multiplex PCR, the TCRdb table keeps only in-frame clones and is missing some. The repertoire holds around 300,000 clones, with roughly 90% as singletons. Germline lookup yields CDR1 MNHNS and CDR2 SASEGT. The CDR3 has 18 amino acids. V lost 0 bases and J 2 bases, leaving 18 bases between the germline ends. The clonotype comes from a man younger than 30 with active or convalescent COVID-19. Specimen: peripheral blood. The chain couples TRBV6-1 to TRBJ2-3, with D possibly TRBD2 on 6 matching bases. The CDR3 reads CASSEALLRGVSTDTQYF. The CDR3 DNA sequence: TGTGCCAGCAGTGAAGCGCTTCTGCGCGGGGTCTCCACAGATACGCAGTATTTT.